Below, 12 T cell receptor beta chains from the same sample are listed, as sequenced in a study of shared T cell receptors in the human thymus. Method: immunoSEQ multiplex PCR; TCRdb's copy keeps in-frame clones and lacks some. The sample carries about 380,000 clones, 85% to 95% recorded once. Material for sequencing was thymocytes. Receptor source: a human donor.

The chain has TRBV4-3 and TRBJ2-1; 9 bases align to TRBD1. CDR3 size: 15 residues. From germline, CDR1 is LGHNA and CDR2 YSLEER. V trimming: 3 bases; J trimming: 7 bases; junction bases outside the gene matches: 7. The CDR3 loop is CASSHPDRGCNEQFF. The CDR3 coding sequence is TGCGCCAGCAGCCACCCGGACAGGGGATGTAATGAGCAGTTCTTC.

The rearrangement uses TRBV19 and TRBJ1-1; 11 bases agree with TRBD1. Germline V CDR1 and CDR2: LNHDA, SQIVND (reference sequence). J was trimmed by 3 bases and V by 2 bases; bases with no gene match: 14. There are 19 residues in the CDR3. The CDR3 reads CASSISSGQGAHNDTEAFF. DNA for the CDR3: TGTGCCAGTAGTATAAGTTCAGGACAGGGGGCGCATAATGACACTGAAGCTTTCTTT.

The CDR3 region is CASSSESGFYNEQFF. For the CDR3, the DNA is TGTGCCAGCAGCTCAGAGAGCGGGTTTTACAATGAGCAGTTCTTC. This sequence joins TRBV7-6 and TRBJ2-1; perhaps TRBD2 as D (6 bases). V gave up 4 bases and J gave up 4 bases, with 14 bases separating them. CDR3 length equals 15 residues. Germline V gives CDR1 SGHVS, CDR2 FNYEAQ.

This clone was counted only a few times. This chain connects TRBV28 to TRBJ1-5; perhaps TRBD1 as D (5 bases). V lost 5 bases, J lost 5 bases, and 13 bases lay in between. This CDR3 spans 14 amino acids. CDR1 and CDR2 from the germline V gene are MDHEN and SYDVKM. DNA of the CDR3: TGTGCCAGCAGTCCGACGGGGACGGATCAGCCCCAGCATTTT. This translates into CASSPTGTDQPQHF.

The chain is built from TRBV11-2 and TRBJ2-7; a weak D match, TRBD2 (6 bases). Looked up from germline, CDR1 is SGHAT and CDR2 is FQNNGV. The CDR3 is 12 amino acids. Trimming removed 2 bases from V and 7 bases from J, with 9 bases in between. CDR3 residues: CASSLLASEQYF. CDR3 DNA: TGTGCCAGCAGCTTACTAGCGAGTGAGCAGTACTTC.

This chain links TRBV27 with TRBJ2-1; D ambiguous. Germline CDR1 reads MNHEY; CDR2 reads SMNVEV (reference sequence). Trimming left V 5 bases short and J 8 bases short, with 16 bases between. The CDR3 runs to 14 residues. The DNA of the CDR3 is TGTGCCAGCAGTCTCTCCCCAACTCGGCATGAGCAGTTCTTC. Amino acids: CASSLSPTRHEQFF.

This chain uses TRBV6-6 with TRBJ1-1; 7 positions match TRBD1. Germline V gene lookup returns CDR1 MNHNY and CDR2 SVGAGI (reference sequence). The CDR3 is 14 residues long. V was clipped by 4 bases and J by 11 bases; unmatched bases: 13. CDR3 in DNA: TGTGCCAGCAGTTGCCACAGACAGGGCGCTTTTGCTTTCTTT. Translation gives CASSCHRQGAFAFF.

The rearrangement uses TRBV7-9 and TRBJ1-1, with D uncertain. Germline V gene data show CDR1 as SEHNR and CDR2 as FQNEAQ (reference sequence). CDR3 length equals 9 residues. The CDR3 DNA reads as TGTGCACTAGCTTGGGAAGCTTTCTTT. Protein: CALAWEAFF.

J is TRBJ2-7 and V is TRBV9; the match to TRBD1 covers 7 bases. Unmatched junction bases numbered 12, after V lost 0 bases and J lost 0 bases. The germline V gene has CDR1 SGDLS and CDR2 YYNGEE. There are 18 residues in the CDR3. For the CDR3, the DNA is TGTGCCAGCAGCGTAGAGCACAGGGGAGCCGGAAGCTCCTACGAGCAGTACTTC. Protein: CASSVEHRGAGSSYEQYF.

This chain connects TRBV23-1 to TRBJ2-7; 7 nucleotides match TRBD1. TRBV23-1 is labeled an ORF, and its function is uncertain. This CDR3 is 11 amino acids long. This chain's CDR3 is CGYRDRGEQYF. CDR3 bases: TGCGGCTACCGGGACAGAGGCGAGCAGTACTTC.

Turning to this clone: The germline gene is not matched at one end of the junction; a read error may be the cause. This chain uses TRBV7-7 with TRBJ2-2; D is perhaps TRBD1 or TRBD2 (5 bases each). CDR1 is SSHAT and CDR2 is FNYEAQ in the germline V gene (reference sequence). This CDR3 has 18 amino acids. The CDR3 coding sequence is TGTGCTAGCAGCCCCCCGGTTCAGGGACGAGCGGACACCGGGGAGCTGTTTTTT. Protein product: CASSPPVQGRADTGELFF.

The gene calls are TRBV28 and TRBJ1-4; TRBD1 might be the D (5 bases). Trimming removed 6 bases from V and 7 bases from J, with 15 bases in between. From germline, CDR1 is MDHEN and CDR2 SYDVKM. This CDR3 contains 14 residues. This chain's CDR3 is CASSIRDPLEKLFF. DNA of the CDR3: TGTGCCAGCAGCATCCGGGACCCTCTTGAAAAACTGTTTTTT. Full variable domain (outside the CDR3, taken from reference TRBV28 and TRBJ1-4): DVKVTQSSRYLVKRTGEKVFLECVQDMDHENMFWYRQDPGLGLRLIYFSYDVKMKEKGDIPEGYSVSREKKERFSLILESASTNQTSMYLCASSIRDPLEKLFFGSGTQLSVL.